A single T cell receptor (beta chain) is shown here with its context. Its specificity is not known. With 7 bases removed from V and 6 bases from J, the gap between germline ends came to 19 bases. Per germline, CDR1 MDHEN and CDR2 SYDVKM. The CDR3 is 15 amino acids. TCRdb reprocessed the 5' RACE reads with MiXCR, giving one entry per CDR3 protein. This table holds about 280,000 distinct CDR3 sequences, less than 9% found once. The data derive from a study of identical twins. Whole-study results and caveats: Twins' excess sharing was less marked for out-of-frame beta sequences. There was an excess of low generation probability in the out-of-frame alpha sequences that twins shared.

Healthy Caucasian individuals made up all the donors. The data also belong to a second study, concerning yellow fever vaccine responses in identical twins.

The J gene is TRBJ2-1, the V gene TRBV28; the D call may be TRBD1 or TRBD2 (5 bases each). The sequence was obtained from a woman aged 18-29 years in good health. Sequencing was done on a sample of memory (CD45RO+) T cells sorted from blood. The CDR3 loop is CASTPGSVSGNEQFF. CDR3 bases: TGTGCCAGCACCCCAGGGAGTGTCTCGGGCAATGAGCAGTTCTTC.